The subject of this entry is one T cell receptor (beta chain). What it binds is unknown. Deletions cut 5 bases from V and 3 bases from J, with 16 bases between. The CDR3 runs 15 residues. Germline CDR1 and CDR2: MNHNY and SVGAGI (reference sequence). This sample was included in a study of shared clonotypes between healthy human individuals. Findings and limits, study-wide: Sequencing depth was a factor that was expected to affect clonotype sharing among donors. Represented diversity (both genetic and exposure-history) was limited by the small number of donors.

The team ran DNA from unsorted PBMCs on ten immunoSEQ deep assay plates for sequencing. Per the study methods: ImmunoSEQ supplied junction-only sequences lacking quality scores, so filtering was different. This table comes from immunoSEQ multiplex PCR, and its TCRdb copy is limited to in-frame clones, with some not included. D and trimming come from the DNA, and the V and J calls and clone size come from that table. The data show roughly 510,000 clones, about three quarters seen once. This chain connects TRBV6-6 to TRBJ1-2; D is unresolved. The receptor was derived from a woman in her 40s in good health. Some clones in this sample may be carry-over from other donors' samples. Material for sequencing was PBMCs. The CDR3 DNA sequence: TGTGCCAGCAGTCCCGGGGAGGCCCTCCACTATGGCTACACCTTC. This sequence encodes CASSPGEALHYGYTF.